This T cell receptor (beta chain) was obtained from a study of blood T cell repertoires in COVID-19. Study in general: Donors in the United States, Italy and Spain gave samples during acute or convalescent COVID-19. The cDNA or gDNA used as material had been derived from T cells, B-cell-depleted T cells, or PBMCs.

The V gene's germline CDR1 is SEHNR and CDR2 FQNEAQ (reference sequence). The CDR3 sequence is 16 residues long. The V end lost 4 bases, the J end lost 6 bases, and 22 bases lay between the germline ends. In the study's own analysis: Amplification of reference gene primers provided the estimated nucleated cell counts. Repertoires were generated with immunoSEQ multiplex PCR, while TCRdb's copy carries only in-frame clones and drops some. V, J and clone size are taken as reported in that table, and D and trimming were inferred from the DNA itself. Here the sample spans about 260,000 clones, 82% being singletons.

V gene TRBV7-9 combines with J gene TRBJ2-7; D might be TRBD1 (6 bases). The specimen sequenced was peripheral blood. This clonotype was obtained from a woman older than 75 with acute or convalescent COVID-19. Here the CDR3 DNA reads TGTGCCAGCAGCTCCCCCGTTCAGGGGCCGGGGCGCGAGCAGTACTTC. It yields the protein CASSSPVQGPGREQYF.